This T cell receptor (beta chain) was recorded in a study of blood T cell repertoires in COVID-19. Study summary: Sample material is recorded as cDNA or gDNA derived from T cells, B-cell-depleted T cells, or PBMCs.

In germline, CDR1 is SGHDT, CDR2 YYEEEE. The CDR3 runs to 15 residues. The V gene lost 0 bases and the J gene lost 6 bases, with 16 bases spanning the gap. Produced via immunoSEQ multiplex PCR; TCRdb's table is partial and in-frame only. The sample holds some 70,000 clones, roughly 88% seen once. Sequencing input: peripheral blood. The source of this sequence is a human donor in a cohort sampled during active COVID-19. The J gene is TRBJ2-7, the V gene TRBV5-6; D unresolved. The CDR3 coding sequence is TGTGCCAGCAGCTTGGCGTCTATTAGCTTCGCCGAGCAGTACTTC. It yields the protein CASSLASISFAEQYF.